This TCR beta chain stems from a study of CD8+ T cells in alopecia areata. As the sequencing template, cDNA was produced by extracting RNA and reverse transcribing it. The table came from immunoSEQ multiplex PCR; TCRdb's copy has only in-frame clones and leaves some out. Here the sample spans 140,000 to 150,000 clones, approximately 50% being singletons. Trimming at V came to 2 bases and at J to 0 bases, leaving 7 bases not matched to a gene. The CDR3 spans 18 residues. The V gene's germline CDR1 is SGHTA and CDR2 FQGTGA. This clone was picked up a small number of times. The chain couples TRBV7-3 to TRBJ2-1; 10 nucleotides match TRBD2. What was sequenced was CD4+ T cells sorted from blood. The source is a human donor with alopecia areata. In nucleotides, the CDR3 is TGTGCCAGCAGCTTATGGGGCATAGCGGGAGGCTCCTACAATGAGCAGTTCTTC. Residues: CASSLWGIAGGSYNEQFF.